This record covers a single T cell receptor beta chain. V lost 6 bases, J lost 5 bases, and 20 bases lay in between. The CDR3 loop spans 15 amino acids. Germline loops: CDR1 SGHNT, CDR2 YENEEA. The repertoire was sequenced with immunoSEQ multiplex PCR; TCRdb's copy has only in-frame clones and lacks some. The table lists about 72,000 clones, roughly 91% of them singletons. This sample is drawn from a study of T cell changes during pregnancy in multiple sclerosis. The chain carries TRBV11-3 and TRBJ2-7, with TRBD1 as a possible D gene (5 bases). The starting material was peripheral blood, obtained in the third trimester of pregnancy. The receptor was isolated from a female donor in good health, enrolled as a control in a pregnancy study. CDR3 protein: CASSPRGLLGDEQYF. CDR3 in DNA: TGTGCCAGCAGTCCCCGTGGGTTGTTAGGGGACGAGCAGTACTTC.